This T cell receptor beta chain is drawn from a study of radiotherapy plus CTLA-4 blockade in lung cancer. Whole-study findings and limits: Increased serum interferon-beta after radiation also reportedly predicted response strongly. In blood, tumor-derived TCR clones expanded after radiotherapy plus ipilimumab.

This clone showed up just once. The antigen remains unidentified. Trimming cost V 0 bases and J 4 bases, with 7 bases left between them. Germline-derived CDR1 and CDR2 are SQVTM and ANQGSEA. The CDR3 is 12 residues long. Using immunoSEQ multiplex PCR, the repertoire was profiled, and TCRdb retains in-frame clones only, with some absent. The table shows roughly 59,000 clones, with around 68% occurring only once. Treatment of patients with chemo-refractory metastatic non-small-cell lung cancer consisted of focal radiation plus CTLA-4 blockade with ipilimumab. The TCR was taken from a human donor with non-small cell lung cancer whose response to radiotherapy plus ipilimumab could not be evaluated. Material: peripheral blood, obtained from a patient treated with radiotherapy plus ipilimumab. The chain is built from TRBV29-1 and TRBJ2-7; D not certain. This chain's CDR3 is CSVEETGYEQYF. CDR3 coding DNA: TGCAGCGTTGAAGAGACCGGGTACGAGCAGTACTTC.